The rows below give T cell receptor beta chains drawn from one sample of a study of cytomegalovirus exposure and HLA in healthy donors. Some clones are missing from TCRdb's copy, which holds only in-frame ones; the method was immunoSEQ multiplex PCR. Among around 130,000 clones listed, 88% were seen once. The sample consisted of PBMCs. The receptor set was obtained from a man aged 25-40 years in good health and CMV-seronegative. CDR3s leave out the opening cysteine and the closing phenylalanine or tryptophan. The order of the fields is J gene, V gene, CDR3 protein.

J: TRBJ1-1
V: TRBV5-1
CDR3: ASSSDTGTGTEAF

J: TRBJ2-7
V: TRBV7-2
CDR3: ASSEPGQGYEQY

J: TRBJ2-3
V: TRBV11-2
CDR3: ASSLAGGSSDTQY

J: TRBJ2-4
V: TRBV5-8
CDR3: ASSLSYFGLAKNIQY

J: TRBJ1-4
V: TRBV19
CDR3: ASRSEIPGTFSEKLF

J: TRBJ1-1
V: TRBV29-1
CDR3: SVLGGQGSTEAF

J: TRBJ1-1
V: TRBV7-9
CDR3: ASSPKRAEAF

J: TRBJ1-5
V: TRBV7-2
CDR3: ASSSQGARWGNQPQH

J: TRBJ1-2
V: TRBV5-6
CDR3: ASSFSGVYGYT

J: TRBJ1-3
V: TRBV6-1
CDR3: ASSTGTGGNTIY

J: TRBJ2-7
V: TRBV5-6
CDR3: ASSLVTAGAGYEQY

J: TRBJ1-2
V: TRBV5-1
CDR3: ASSPIAGSGYGYT

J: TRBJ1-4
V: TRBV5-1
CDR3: ASSTGTGNEKLF

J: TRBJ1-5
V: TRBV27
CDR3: ASGGGVYQPQH

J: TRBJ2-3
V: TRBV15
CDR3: ATSRVSGLSTDTQY

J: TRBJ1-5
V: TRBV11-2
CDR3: ASSFGVDNQPQH

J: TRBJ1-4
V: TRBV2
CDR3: ASSGSDRGLSTNEKLF

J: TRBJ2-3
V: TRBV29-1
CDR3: SVEAGYNTDTQY

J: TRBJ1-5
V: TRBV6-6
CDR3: ASTQGLSNQPQH

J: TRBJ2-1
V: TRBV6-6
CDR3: ASSRSGLGNEQF

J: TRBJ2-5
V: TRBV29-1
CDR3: SAQQGSGETQY

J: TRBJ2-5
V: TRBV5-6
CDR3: ASSLGVRLQETQY

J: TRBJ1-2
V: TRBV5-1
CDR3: ASSRADRGMVDGYT

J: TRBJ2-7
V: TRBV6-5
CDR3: ASSTQGASYEQY

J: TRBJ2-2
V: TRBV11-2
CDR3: ASSHLRTRLSLKGGLF

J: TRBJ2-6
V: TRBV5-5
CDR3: ASSLVGTGTSGANVLT

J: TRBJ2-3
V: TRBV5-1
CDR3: ASSALAGEDTQY

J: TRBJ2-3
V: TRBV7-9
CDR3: ASSLLVPDTQY

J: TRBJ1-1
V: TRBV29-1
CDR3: SVVLPGTEAF

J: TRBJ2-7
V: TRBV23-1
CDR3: ASSQLDRGRVDEQY

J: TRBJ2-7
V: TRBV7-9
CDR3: ASSLARDYEQY

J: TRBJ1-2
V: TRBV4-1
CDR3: ASSQDLNGGGGYT

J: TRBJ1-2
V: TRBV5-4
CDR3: ASSLRQGGYGYT

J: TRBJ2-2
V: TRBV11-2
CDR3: ASSLNSGGRRVGLF

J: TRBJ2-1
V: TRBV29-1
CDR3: SVVGDRGRRDEQF

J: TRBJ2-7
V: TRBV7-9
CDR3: ASSVDRVYEQY

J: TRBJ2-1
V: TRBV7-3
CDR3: ASSLTPGHGHNEQF

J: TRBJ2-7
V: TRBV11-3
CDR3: ASSLLGSSYEQY

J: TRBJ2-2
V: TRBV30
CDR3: AWSPHRGPATGELF

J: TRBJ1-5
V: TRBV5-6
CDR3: ASSTRDRKVNQPQH

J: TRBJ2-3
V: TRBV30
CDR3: AWKDRGTDTQY

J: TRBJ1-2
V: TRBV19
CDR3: ASSSGGTAAYGYT

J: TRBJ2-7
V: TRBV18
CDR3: ASSPPGSGRAYEQY

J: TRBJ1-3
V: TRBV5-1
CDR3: ASSLAGFNYGNTIY

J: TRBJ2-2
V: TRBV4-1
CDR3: ASSQPGNTGELF

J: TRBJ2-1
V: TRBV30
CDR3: AWSAKLAGGHEQF

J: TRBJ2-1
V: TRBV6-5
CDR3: ASSYSQGPPGNEQF

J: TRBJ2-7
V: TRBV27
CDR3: ASSLAGARVAYEQY

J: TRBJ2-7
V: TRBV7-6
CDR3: ASSRQDSEQY

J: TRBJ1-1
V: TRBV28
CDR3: ASSSQAGGVGWGAF

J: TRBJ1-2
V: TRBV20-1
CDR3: SADGGYT

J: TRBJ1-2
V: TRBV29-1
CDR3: SGGTGGGYT